The clone carrying this T cell receptor (beta chain) is a singleton in its sample. The sample comes from a study of blood T cell repertoires in COVID-19. The germline V and J ends were trimmed by 4 bases and 2 bases, with 10 bases remaining between them. CDR1 is KGHSH, CDR2 LQKENI, per germline. CDR3 length: 14 residues. Clones were read by immunoSEQ multiplex PCR, and TCRdb kept only the in-frame ones, dropping some. This table holds roughly 220,000 clones, roughly 84% found once. This chain uses TRBV18 with TRBJ2-3; no definite D call. Sequencing was carried out using peripheral blood. The sequence derives from a woman under 40 who had recovered from COVID-19. In DNA, the CDR3 is TGTGCCAGCTCACTTCGGCGGAACACAGATACGCAGTATTTT. Translating it yields CASSLRRNTDTQYF. Variable domain in full (rest from reference TRBV18 and TRBJ2-3): NAGVMQNPRHLVRRRGQEARLRCSPMKGHSHVYWYRQLPEEGLKFMVYLQKENIIDESGMPKERFSAEFPKEGPSILRIQQVVRGDSAAYFCASSLRRNTDTQYFGPGTRLTVL.